A selection of T cell receptor beta chains follows, all from one sample in a study of early T cells in non-severe SARS-CoV-2 infection. TCRdb processed the 5' RACE reads anew with MiXCR; each CDR3 protein has one entry. This table has around 55,000 distinct CDR3 sequences, around 13% appearing once. The sequenced material came from whole blood. The receptors originated from an adult who was a healthcare worker with PCR-confirmed SARS-CoV-2 infection or an uninfected control (not recorded which). The CDR3 runs from the conserved cysteine through the conserved F or W. A D gene is named only where the DNA matches it firmly. Part of the rows lack a size; the others show once, few, many or a class for expanded clones.

J: TRBJ2-3; V: TRBV18; D: .; size: many; length: 13; CDR3: CASSPQTGGLEYF; DNA: TGTGCCAGCTCACCCCAGACAGGTGGTTTGGAGTATTTT
J: TRBJ2-7; V: TRBV7-2; D: .; size: .; length: 16; CDR3: CASSLESGGSSYEQYF; DNA: TGTGCCAGCAGCTTAGAGTCCGGGGGAAGCTCCTACGAGCAGTACTTC
J: TRBJ1-1; V: TRBV10-2; D: .; size: many; length: 14; CDR3: CASSLQVQNTEAFF; DNA: TGCGCCAGCAGCTTACAAGTGCAGAACACTGAAGCTTTCTTT
J: TRBJ2-7; V: TRBV4-3; D: TRBD2; size: many; length: 16; CDR3: CASSQDSWGGNYEQYF; DNA: TGCGCCAGCAGCCAAGATTCTTGGGGGGGGAACTACGAGCAGTACTTC
J: TRBJ2-1; V: TRBV11-2; D: .; size: few; length: 14; CDR3: CASSLVYSYNEQFF; DNA: TGTGCCAGCAGCTTAGTTTACTCCTACAATGAGCAGTTCTTC
J: TRBJ2-3; V: TRBV29-1; D: .; size: .; length: 14; CDR3: CSVELTGNTDTQYF; DNA: TGCAGCGTTGAACTGACGGGAAACACAGATACGCAGTATTTT
J: TRBJ2-5; V: TRBV29-1; D: TRBD1; size: .; length: 12; CDR3: CSVGTGEETQYF; DNA: TGCAGCGTTGGGACAGGGGAAGAGACCCAGTACTTC
J: TRBJ2-3; V: TRBV13; D: .; size: many; length: 16; CDR3: CASSLGRGAFTDTQYF; DNA: TGTGCCAGCAGCTTAGGTCGGGGGGCCTTCACAGATACGCAGTATTTT
J: TRBJ2-7; V: TRBV27; D: .; size: few; length: 17; CDR3: CASSFGRSAGLTYEQYF; DNA: TGTGCCAGCAGTTTTGGCCGCAGCGCAGGGCTTACCTACGAGCAGTACTTC
J: TRBJ2-2; V: TRBV2; D: TRBD1; size: medium-sized; length: 14; CDR3: CAIRDGDSTGELFF; DNA: TGTGCCATCAGGGACGGGGACAGCACCGGGGAGCTGTTTTTT
J: TRBJ2-7; V: TRBV12-3/TRBV12-4; D: .; size: .; length: 12; CDR3: CASSRVPYEQYF; DNA: TGTGCCAGCAGCCGAGTCCCCTACGAGCAGTACTTC
J: TRBJ1-3; V: TRBV10-3; D: .; size: few; length: 13; CDR3: CAMAGTLGNTIYF; DNA: TGTGCCATGGCCGGGACACTTGGAAACACCATATATTTT
J: TRBJ2-3; V: TRBV29-1; D: TRBD1; size: few; length: 14; CDR3: CSISRSTGTDTQYF; DNA: TGCAGCATCTCCCGGTCGACAGGGACAGATACGCAGTATTTT
J: TRBJ1-3; V: TRBV20-1; D: .; size: .; length: 11; CDR3: CSARVGNTIYF; DNA: TGCAGTGCTAGAGTAGGAAACACCATATATTTT